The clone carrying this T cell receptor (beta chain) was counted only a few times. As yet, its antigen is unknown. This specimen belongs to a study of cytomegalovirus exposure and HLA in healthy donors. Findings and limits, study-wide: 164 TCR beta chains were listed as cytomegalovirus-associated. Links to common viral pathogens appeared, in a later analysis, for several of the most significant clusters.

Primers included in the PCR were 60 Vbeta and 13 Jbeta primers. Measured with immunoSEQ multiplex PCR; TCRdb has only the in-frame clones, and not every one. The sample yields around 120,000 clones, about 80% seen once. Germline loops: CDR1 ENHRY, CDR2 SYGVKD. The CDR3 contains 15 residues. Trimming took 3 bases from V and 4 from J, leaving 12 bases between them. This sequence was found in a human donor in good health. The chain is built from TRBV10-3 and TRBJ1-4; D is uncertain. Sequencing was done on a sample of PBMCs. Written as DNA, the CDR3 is TGTGCCATCAGTGATAGTAGTACCGGTAATGAAAAACTGTTTTTT. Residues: CAISDSSTGNEKLFF.